The sequence of this TCR beta chain was determined in a study of blood T cell repertoires in COVID-19. The wider study: Some COVID-19 samples were acute and others convalescent; all came from the United States, Italy and Spain. PBMCs, B-cell-depleted T cells, or T cells were the source of the cDNA or gDNA that made up the material.

The CDR3 spans 15 residues. Losses at the gene ends were 5 bases for V and 5 bases for J; bases not matched to a gene: 7. Germline CDR1 is SGHVS and CDR2 is FQNEAQ. In the study's own analysis: The assay estimated nucleated cells by amplifying reference gene primers. Libraries were prepared by immunoSEQ multiplex PCR; TCRdb keeps only in-frame clonotypes and omits some of them. The DNA was the basis for D and trimming; V, J and clone size are from that table. Of roughly 100,000 clones listed, over 75% are singletons. This clonotype was obtained from a human donor in a cohort sampled during active COVID-19. Specimen: peripheral blood. The chain employs TRBV7-8 and TRBJ2-1, with 9 bases lining up with TRBD2. The CDR3 nucleotides are TGTGCCAGCAGCCTTAGCGGGAGTAGGAACAATGAGCAGTTCTTC. Translation: CASSLSGSRNNEQFF.